The text below deals with one T cell receptor beta chain. The antigen is not known. The sample is drawn from a study of cytomegalovirus exposure and HLA in healthy donors. As for the study in general: The same platform as the roughly 670 first-cohort repertoires was used for the 95 to 150 validation repertoires, a later analysis reported. Overall study results and limits: Subsequent analysis showed first-cohort TCR clusters tending to co-occur in 120 validation repertoires. According to reports, the classifier identified cytomegalovirus status with high specificity and sensitivity. In vitro checks showed that a few CMV-associated chains really do target CMV antigens.

Measured with immunoSEQ multiplex PCR; TCRdb has only the in-frame clones, and not every one. The profile shows 100,000 to 150,000 clones, approximately 95% of them singletons. The receptor was derived from a man younger than 35 in good health and CMV-seronegative. Sequenced: PBMCs.

CDR3 bases: TGTGCCAGCAGCCCCGCCAGCTACGAGCAGTACTTC. Residues: CASSPASYEQYF. The V and J genes are TRBV7-9 and TRBJ2-7; D remains unclear. Deletions cut 5 bases from V and 3 bases from J, with 8 bases between. This CDR3 contains 12 residues. Per germline, CDR1 SEHNR and CDR2 FQNEAQ (reference sequence).